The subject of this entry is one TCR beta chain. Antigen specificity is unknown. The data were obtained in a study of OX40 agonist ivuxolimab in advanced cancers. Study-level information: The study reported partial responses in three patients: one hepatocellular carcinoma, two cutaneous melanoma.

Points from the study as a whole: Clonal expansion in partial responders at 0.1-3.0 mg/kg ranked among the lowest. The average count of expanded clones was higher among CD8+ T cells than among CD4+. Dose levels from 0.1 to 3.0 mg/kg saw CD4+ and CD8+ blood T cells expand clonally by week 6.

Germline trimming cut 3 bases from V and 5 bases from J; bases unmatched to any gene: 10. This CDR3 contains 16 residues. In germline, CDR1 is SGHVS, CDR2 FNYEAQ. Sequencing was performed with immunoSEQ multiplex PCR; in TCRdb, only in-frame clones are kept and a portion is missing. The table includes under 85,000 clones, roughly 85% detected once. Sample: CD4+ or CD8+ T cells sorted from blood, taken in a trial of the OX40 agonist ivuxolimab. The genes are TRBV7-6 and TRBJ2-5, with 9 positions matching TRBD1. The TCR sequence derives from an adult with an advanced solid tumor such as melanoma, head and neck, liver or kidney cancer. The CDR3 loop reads CASSFSPTGGRETQYF. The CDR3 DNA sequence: TGTGCCAGCAGCTTCTCCCCCACAGGGGGCCGTGAGACCCAGTACTTC.